This T cell receptor beta chain was sequenced for a study of shared clonotypes between healthy human individuals. Study in general: Three CD4 naive, three CD4 memory, two CD8 naive and one CD8 memory plate were used per donor.

This CDR3 is built from 13 residues. Unmatched junction bases numbered 5, after V lost 5 bases and J lost 4 bases. CDR1 and CDR2 (germline): MNHEY, SVGAGI. The test was conducted at deep level. The table came from immunoSEQ multiplex PCR; TCRdb's copy has only in-frame clones and leaves some out. The sample yields some 1.1 million clones, 70% to 80% seen once. The sequence was collected from a man aged 18 to 29 in good health. Some clones in this sample may be carry-over from other donors' samples. The rearrangement joins TRBV6-5 to TRBJ2-7; TRBD1 aligns across 7 bases. The specimen sequenced was memory CD4+ T cells from PBMCs. Subset described: CD45RA-negative fraction. The CDR3 loop reads CASSRPQGYEQYF. The CDR3 bases are TGTGCCAGCAGTAGACCACAGGGGTACGAGCAGTACTTC.